The T cell receptor beta chain under discussion was sequenced for a study of spatial heterogeneity in lung cancer. Time point specified: sample taken at primary tumor resection. Researchers sequenced whole RNA taken from tumor, nontumor lung or frozen PBMC without sorting. CDR1 is MGHRA and CDR2 is YSYEKL in the germline V gene. CDR3 size: 16 residues. Trimming cost V 0 bases and J 5 bases, with 13 bases left between them. From the 5' RACE reads, TCRdb called clonotypes with MiXCR, one entry per CDR3 protein. This sample has about 85,000 distinct CDR3 sequences; about 20% occur once, and the top ten carry roughly 5.6%.

The V call is TRBV4-1, the J call TRBJ2-2, with D unresolved. This TCR was sampled from a male donor with early-stage non-small cell lung cancer. This specimen consisted of PBMCs, obtained at surgery. CDR3 residues: CASSQEMAAWTGELFF. Written as DNA, the CDR3 is TGCGCCAGCAGCCAAGAAATGGCAGCCTGGACCGGGGAGCTGTTTTTT.